The clone carrying this TCR beta chain was observed a handful of times. The data originate from a study of OX40 agonist ivuxolimab in advanced cancers. Clones were sequenced by immunoSEQ multiplex PCR, and TCRdb holds only the in-frame ones, with some missing. The repertoire holds fewer than 85,000 clones, with about 80% as singletons. The sample in question was CD4+ or CD8+ T cells sorted from blood, obtained in a trial of the OX40 agonist ivuxolimab. The receptor was derived from an adult with an advanced solid tumor such as melanoma, head and neck, liver or kidney cancer.

The chain's CDR3 is CASSATSGGPLYGEQFF. CDR3 sequence (DNA): TGTGCCAGCAGTGCGACTAGCGGGGGGCCCCTTTATGGAGAGCAGTTCTTC. The chain joins TRBV2 to TRBJ2-1, with TRBD2 matching 13 bases. This CDR3 contains 17 residues. CDR1 is SNHLY and CDR2 is FYNNEI in the germline V gene. The J segment lost 10 bases and the V segment lost 4 bases, leaving 13 bases of the junction unmatched.